One TCR beta chain is described in this entry. This PCR relied on a set of 60 Vbeta primers and 13 Jbeta primers. Some clones are missing from TCRdb's copy, which holds only in-frame ones; the method was immunoSEQ multiplex PCR. In the table there are some 170,000 clones, around 75% of which are singletons. The CDR3 runs to 14 residues. Between the trimmed V and J ends, which lost 0 bases and 9 bases, there was a span of 13 bases. CDR1 and CDR2 (germline): SGHRS, YFSETQ. These data originate in a study of cytomegalovirus exposure and HLA in healthy donors. This clonotype was sampled from a man aged 18-30 years in good health and CMV-seropositive. The V and J genes are TRBV5-1 and TRBJ2-1; D ambiguous. Sample: PBMCs. This chain's CDR3 is CASSLAGPSIEQFF. DNA of the CDR3: TGCGCCAGCAGCTTGGCCGGTCCTTCCATTGAGCAGTTCTTC.